Given below is one T cell receptor (beta chain) in context. This sample is part of a study of technical replicates of blood from a handful of donors. Measured with immunoSEQ multiplex PCR; TCRdb has only the in-frame clones, and not every one. The sample carries more than 75,000 clones, 65% to 90% recorded once. The sequence derives from a human donor in good health. Some clones in this sample may be carry-over from other donors' samples. The sequencing sample was made of PBMCs.

CDR3 nucleotides: TGTGCCAGCAGCTTGAGTGGACTTGGGACTGAAGCTTTCTTT. Encoded protein: CASSLSGLGTEAFF. V gene TRBV5-6 combines with J gene TRBJ1-1; D unresolved. CDR3 size: 14 residues. Deletions cut 1 base from V and 5 bases from J, with 12 bases between. Germline V lookup: CDR1 SGHDT, CDR2 YYEEEE.